Listed below are T cell receptor beta chains from one sample, sequenced in a study of T cell responses to AZD1222 COVID-19 vaccine. Libraries were prepared by immunoSEQ multiplex PCR; TCRdb keeps only in-frame clonotypes and omits some of them. The table includes approximately 180,000 clones, 85% to 95% detected once. The starting material was peripheral blood, obtained 28 days after the second dose of the MenACWY control vaccine. Source of these receptors: an adult who received the MenACWY meningococcal vaccine as a control. Each CDR3 is given with its conserved first and last residue. A D gene is named only where the DNA matches it firmly. Not every row has a clone size; where given, it reads once, few, many or a size class.

J,size,V,D,DNA,CDR3
TRBJ2-7,-,TRBV6-5,TRBD1,TGTGCCAGCAGTTACTCGGGCAGGGGGTTGAACGAGCAGTACTTC,CASSYSGRGLNEQYF
TRBJ2-7,-,TRBV29-1,-,TGCAGCGTCCACCTGGGTAGGCCCCCCTACGAGCAGTACTTC,CSVHLGRPPYEQYF
TRBJ2-7,-,TRBV4-1,-,TGCGCCAGCAGCCAAGATCGGGGCGTACGGAGCTACGAGCAGTACTTC,CASSQDRGVRSYEQYF
TRBJ2-5,-,TRBV7-6,TRBD1,TGTGCCAGCAGCCCTAAGGGGACAGCAGAGACCCAGTACTTC,CASSPKGTAETQYF
TRBJ1-2,-,TRBV6-2/TRBV6-3,TRBD1,TGTGCCAGCAGTCTCCCCAGGGGGGGCTATGGCTACACCTTC,CASSLPRGGYGYTF
TRBJ2-4,few,TRBV7-9,TRBD1,TGTGCCAGCAGCCGAGGGCTCCACAGGGGGATAGCCAAAAACATTCAGTACTTC,CASSRGLHRGIAKNIQYF
TRBJ1-1,-,TRBV7-6,-,TGTGCCAGCAGCTTAGCTCGGCCCGGACTCGGCTCTGAAGCTTTCTTT,CASSLARPGLGSEAFF
TRBJ1-2,-,TRBV2,-,TGTGCCAGCAGTGGCAGGGGCGCGGGGGGCTACACCTTC,CASSGRGAGGYTF
TRBJ1-3,-,TRBV2,-,TGTGCCAGCAGGGGGAGCTCTGGAAACACCATATATTTT,CASRGSSGNTIYF
TRBJ2-7,-,TRBV3-1/TRBV3-2,-,TGTGCCAGCAGCCAGTTAATCGTCGCGGCGGGGCTTTTCCACGAGCAGTACTTC,CASSQLIVAAGLFHEQYF
TRBJ2-7,once,TRBV5-1,TRBD2,TGCGCCAGCAGCGGGGGGACTAGCGGCTACGAGCAGTACTTC,CASSGGTSGYEQYF
TRBJ1-1,-,TRBV18,-,TGTGCCAGCTCAGAGATGGGTAGCACTGAAGCTTTCTTT,CASSEMGSTEAFF
TRBJ1-2,-,TRBV30,-,TGTGCCTGGGGACAGCAACTCTATGGCTACACCTTC,CAWGQQLYGYTF
TRBJ1-5,-,TRBV12-3/TRBV12-4,-,TGTGCCAGCACTCGAAGGGGGGAAGGGGCCCAGCATTTT,CASTRRGEGAQHF
TRBJ1-1,-,TRBV3-1/TRBV3-2,-,TGTGCCAGCAGCCGCAAATGGGGGAACACTGAAGCTTTCTTT,CASSRKWGNTEAFF
TRBJ1-5,few,TRBV13,-,TGTGCCAGCAGCCGATCCCGGGGGATCCCCCAGCATTTT,CASSRSRGIPQHF
TRBJ2-7,-,TRBV27,TRBD2,TGTGCCAGCAGTTTAGGGGCACTAGCGGGGGGGCGCGAGCAGTACTTC,CASSLGALAGGREQYF
TRBJ2-3,-,TRBV9,-,TGTGCCAGCAGCGTAGCGGGCATCACAGATACGCAGTATTTT,CASSVAGITDTQYF
TRBJ1-4,-,TRBV7-9,-,TGTGCCAGCAGCTTAGTTGGGGGCAGTGGAGGAGGTGAAAAACTGTTTTTT,CASSLVGGSGGGEKLFF
TRBJ2-7,-,TRBV20-1,-,TGCAGTGCTAGGCCTGGGTACGAGCAGTACTTC,CSARPGYEQYF
TRBJ1-1,-,TRBV30,TRBD1,TGTGCCTGGAGTAAACCACAGGGGAGGGGCTTTGAAAAAGCTTTCTTT,CAWSKPQGRGFEKAFF
TRBJ1-4,-,TRBV27,-,TGTGCCAGCAGTTCCCCAGGGGTATGGGAAAAACTGTTTTTT,CASSSPGVWEKLFF
TRBJ1-1,-,TRBV20-1,TRBD1,TGCAGTGCTAGTGAAGACAGGGAACACACTGAAGCTTTCTTT,CSASEDREHTEAFF
TRBJ2-3,once,TRBV9,TRBD1,TGTGCCAGCAGCGTAGGGGACAGGGGTGCAGATACGCAGTATTTT,CASSVGDRGADTQYF
TRBJ2-3,-,TRBV4-3,-,TGCGCCAGCAGCCAAGATCAGTCGGCCCGGCGCACAGATACGCAGTATTTT,CASSQDQSARRTDTQYF
TRBJ2-7,-,TRBV12-3/TRBV12-4,-,TGTGCCAGCAGTCGGGACAACGAAAACGAGCAGTACTTC,CASSRDNENEQYF
TRBJ1-1,-,TRBV5-1,TRBD1,TGCGCCAGCAGCTGGGCGACAGGGTCGGGTACTGAAGCTTTCTTT,CASSWATGSGTEAFF
TRBJ2-3,-,TRBV12-3/TRBV12-4,-,TGTGCCAGCAGTCTACACACAGATACGCAGTATTTT,CASSLHTDTQYF
TRBJ2-1,-,TRBV15,TRBD2,TGTGCCACCAGCAGAGATCGACTAGCACGGGATGAGCAGTTCTTC,CATSRDRLARDEQFF
TRBJ1-3,-,TRBV19,-,TGTGCCAGTAGTCCAACGGGAATACGAAACACCATATATTTT,CASSPTGIRNTIYF
TRBJ1-1,few,TRBV6-4,-,TGTGCCAGCAGTGACCTACGGACAGTCGCCCACCTCGAAGCTTTCTTT,CASSDLRTVAHLEAFF
TRBJ2-2,-,TRBV5-4,TRBD2,TGTGCCAGCAGCTCCCAGCGGGGGGGGAACACCGGGGAGCTGTTTTTT,CASSSQRGGNTGELFF
TRBJ2-7,-,TRBV6-2/TRBV6-3,-,TGTGCCAGCAGTAGCCGGGTTCGGGGCTCCTACGAGCAGTACTTC,CASSSRVRGSYEQYF
TRBJ2-2,-,TRBV1,-,TGCACCAGCAGCCGAGGCATCTACACCGGGGAGCTGTTTTTT,CTSSRGIYTGELFF
TRBJ2-7,-,TRBV4-3,TRBD2,TGCGCCAGCAGCCGGGCGCTAGCGGGGCCACCCTACGAGCAGTACTTC,CASSRALAGPPYEQYF
TRBJ2-5,-,TRBV7-2,TRBD2,TGTGCCAGCAGCTTGGGACTAGCTCGGGGTGGAGAGACCCAGTACTTC,CASSLGLARGGETQYF
TRBJ1-5,-,TRBV7-2,-,TGTGCCAGCAGCCCCCTAGCTCAGCCCCAGCATTTT,CASSPLAQPQHF
TRBJ2-7,few,TRBV5-4,TRBD1,TGTGCCATCCGGGACAGGGACCTGGAGCAGTACTTC,CAIRDRDLEQYF
TRBJ2-2,-,TRBV4-3,TRBD1,TGCGCCAGCAGCCAAAGGACAGGAGGATTGAACACCGGGGAGCTGTTTTTT,CASSQRTGGLNTGELFF
TRBJ2-7,-,TRBV18,-,TGTGCCAGCTCACCTGGGACGAACGCGGGGTACGAGCAGTACTTC,CASSPGTNAGYEQYF
TRBJ1-1,-,TRBV3-1/TRBV3-2,-,TGTGCCAGCAGCGAAGTGGGGACTGAAGCTTTCTTT,CASSEVGTEAFF
TRBJ1-5,-,TRBV12-3/TRBV12-4,-,TGTGCCAGCAGTTTAACAGCGAACCAGCCCCAGCATTTT,CASSLTANQPQHF
TRBJ1-2,-,TRBV28,-,TGTGCCAGCAGTGTCCCCCCGGTCTCGTATGGCTACACCTTC,CASSVPPVSYGYTF
TRBJ1-2,-,TRBV11-2,-,TGTGCCAGCAGCTTAGGAGGGGTTAGCTATGGCTACACCTTC,CASSLGGVSYGYTF
TRBJ2-2,-,TRBV30,-,TGTGCCTGGACCCCTTGGTCGGGGAACACCGGGGAGCTGTTTTTT,CAWTPWSGNTGELFF